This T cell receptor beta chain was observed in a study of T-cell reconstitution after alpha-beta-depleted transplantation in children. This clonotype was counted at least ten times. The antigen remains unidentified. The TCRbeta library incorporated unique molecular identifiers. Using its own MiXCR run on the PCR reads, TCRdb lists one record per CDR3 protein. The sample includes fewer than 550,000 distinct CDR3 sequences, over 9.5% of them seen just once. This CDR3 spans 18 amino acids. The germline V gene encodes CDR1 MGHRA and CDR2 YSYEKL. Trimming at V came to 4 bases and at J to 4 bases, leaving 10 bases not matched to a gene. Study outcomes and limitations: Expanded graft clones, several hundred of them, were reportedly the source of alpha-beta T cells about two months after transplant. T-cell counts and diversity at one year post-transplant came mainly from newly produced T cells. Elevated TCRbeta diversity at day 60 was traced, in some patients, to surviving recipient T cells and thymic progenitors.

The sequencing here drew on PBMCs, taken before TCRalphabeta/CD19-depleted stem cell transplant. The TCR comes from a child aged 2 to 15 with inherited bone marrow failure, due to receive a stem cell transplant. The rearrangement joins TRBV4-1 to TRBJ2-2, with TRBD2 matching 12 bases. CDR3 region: CASSPSVLAGGVTGELFF. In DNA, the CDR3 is TGCGCCAGCAGCCCAAGTGTCCTAGCGGGAGGGGTCACCGGGGAGCTGTTTTTT.